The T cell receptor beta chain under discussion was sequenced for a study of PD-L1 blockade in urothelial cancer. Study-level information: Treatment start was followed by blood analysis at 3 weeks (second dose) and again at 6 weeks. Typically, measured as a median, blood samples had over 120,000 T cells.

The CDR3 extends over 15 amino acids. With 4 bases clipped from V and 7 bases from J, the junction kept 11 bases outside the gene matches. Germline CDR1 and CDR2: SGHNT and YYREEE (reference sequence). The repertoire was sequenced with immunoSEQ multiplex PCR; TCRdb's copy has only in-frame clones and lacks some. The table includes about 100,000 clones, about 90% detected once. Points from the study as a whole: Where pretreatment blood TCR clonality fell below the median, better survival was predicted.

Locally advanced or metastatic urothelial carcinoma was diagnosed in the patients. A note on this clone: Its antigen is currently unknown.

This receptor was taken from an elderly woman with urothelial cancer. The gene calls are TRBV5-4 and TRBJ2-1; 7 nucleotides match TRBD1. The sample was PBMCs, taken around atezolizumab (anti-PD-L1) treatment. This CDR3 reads CASSTVGTAGNEQFF. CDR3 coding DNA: TGTGCCAGCAGCACGGTCGGGACAGCAGGAAATGAGCAGTTCTTC. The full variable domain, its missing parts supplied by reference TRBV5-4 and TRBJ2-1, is ETGVTQSPTHLIKTRGQQVTLRCSSQSGHNTVSWYQQALGQGPQFIFQYYREEENGRGNFPPRFSGLQFPNYSSELNVNALELDDSALYLCASSTVGTAGNEQFFGPGTRLTVL.